This T cell receptor beta chain was found in a study of blood T cell repertoires in COVID-19. In the study overall: The samples span acute and convalescent COVID-19 from the United States, Italy and Spain.

Germline CDR1 SNHLY, CDR2 FYNNEI. The CDR3 has 13 amino acids. V gave up 8 bases and J gave up 0 bases; unmatched junction bases: 2. As originally analysed: Estimation of nucleated cell counts was performed using reference gene primer amplification. Using immunoSEQ multiplex PCR, the repertoire was profiled, and TCRdb retains in-frame clones only, with some absent. V, J and clone size were drawn from that table, and D and trimming were deduced from the DNA. The data contain 60,000 to 75,000 clones, approximately 90% of them singletons. Sequencing was carried out using peripheral blood. This TCR derives from a human donor in a cohort sampled during active COVID-19. The V and J genes are TRBV2 and TRBJ1-1; TRBD1 matches 8 bases. In DNA form, the CDR3 reads TGTGCCAGCCGACAGGGGATGAACACTGAAGCTTTCTTT. Protein product: CASRQGMNTEAFF.